The sequence of this TCR beta chain was determined in a study of blood T cells in healthy people across ages (dated by TCRdb to 2013 to 2016). Regarding the complete study: In model experiments, roughly one uniquely barcoded TCR beta cDNA molecule per two T cells was captured by template switching. Age-related changes in TCR beta repertoire diversity were measured in the study by deep sequencing normalized with unique cDNA molecular identifiers. The donors were split into four age groups: young (average 16 years), middle-aged (roughly 39), aged (62) and long-lived (about 74). To avoid experimental bias, donors of different ages were spread randomly across the sequencing lanes. For two donors (one aged 18 to 29 and one aged 80 or older), the study analyzed two additional independent replicas of 1 million unique cDNA reads from the same blood draw.

Results and caveats for the whole study, not just this receptor: Since profiling was done on bulk unsorted PBMCs, naive and antigen-experienced compartments could not be conclusively compared. Observed TCR beta diversity per million T cells fell roughly linearly with age, and a significant reduction was already apparent by age about 38. Estimates of total diversity based on one million sequenced T cells were regarded as lower bounds and as underestimates. There was a strong correlation between observed TCR beta diversity and the percentage of naive T cells measured by flow cytometry. Compared with the aged group, more naive CD4+ T cells, fewer expanded clones and increased TCR diversity were shown by the long-lived group, suggesting age selection. Donor CMV infection status was unknown, potentially confounding age-related changes in expanded clonotypes.

As for this clonotype: Its specific antigen is unknown. One base away there is no much larger clone; base qualities are not given.

The donors were a few dozen Caucasian individuals from Russia, aged roughly 6 to 100 years, who were systemically healthy. Each donor gave about 9.7 milliliters of peripheral blood, drawn into EDTA-treated Vacutainer tubes. Ficoll-Paque density-gradient centrifugation was used to isolate PBMCs, with at least 6 million per sample. Total RNA was extracted from PBMCs with Trizol reagent, with at least 6 micrograms obtained per sample. The percentages of naive CD45RAhigh/CD27high T cells were determined by flow cytometry on a PBMC aliquot from every donor. The method was 5' RACE. TCRdb records Illumina HiSeq 2500 as the sequencer. A second PCR of about 6 to 12 cycles was run with a J-beta primer mix and a sample-barcoded 5' primer. A template-switch 5' adaptor carrying 12 random nucleotides introduced a unique molecular identifier onto each TCR beta cDNA molecule. Each sample yielded at least 2.5 million CDR3-containing paired-end reads. First-strand cDNA synthesis was performed from all RNA using the Mint cDNA synthesis kit, with priming by a TRBC-specific oligonucleotide. After uracil-DNA glycosylase treatment, a first 18-cycle PCR used universal primers M1SS and BC2_uni_R on all cDNA. The authors processed their data as follows. For normalization, 1 million high-quality reads were randomly selected from each sample, with every read carrying a distinct molecular identifier. Reads sharing molecular identifiers were discarded rather than binned into consensus sequences. CDR3 identification, clonotype clustering and error correction used MiTCR with a Q25 quality threshold and the strictest error-elimination algorithm. A nonparametric unseen species model using Euler transformation provided a lower-bound estimate of total TCR beta diversity. TCRdb trimmed the raw reads at Q25, called clones with MiXCR and kept productive beta chains. Each entry is one CDR3 protein sequence, shown with its most common DNA and genes. These V and J calls rely on TCRdb rather than the paper's analysis. The sample data list 2 million or so distinct CDR3 sequences, and about 49% of these were observed just once. The ten most abundant clones make up more than 2% of the sample.

Relative to germline, V is missing 8 bases and J is missing 5 bases, with 11 bases of the junction outside any gene match. The germline V gene encodes CDR1 LGHNT and CDR2 FRNRAP. Taken from cysteine to phenylalanine, the CDR3 has 14 residues. CDR3 DNA is the only sequence kept; it has 42 bases, read in frame from the first base. Material for sequencing was blood. The sequence came from a woman aged 40-49 years in good health. The chain links TRBV12-5 with TRBJ2-5; the junction holds 7 bases that match TRBD1. The nucleotide sequence reads as follows: TGTGCTAGTAGACAGGGCAAGGTGATGGAGACCCAGTACTTC. It translates to CASRQGKVMETQYF.